This TCR beta chain derives from a study of T cells after somatic rescue of genetic block. V was clipped by 8 bases and J by 6 bases, with 14 bases between them. CDR1 is MNHNY, CDR2 SVGAGI, per germline (reference sequence). The CDR3 extends over 13 amino acids. This table comes from immunoSEQ multiplex PCR, and its TCRdb copy is limited to in-frame clones, with some not included. The repertoire holds about 72,000 clones, under 95% seen once, with approximately 2.7% in the top ten. This receptor was obtained from a man aged 30-40 years. The sample was peripheral blood mononuclear cells (PBMCs). The V call is TRBV6-6, the J call TRBJ2-1; D not resolved. Here the CDR3 DNA reads TGTGCCAGCTCCCCCGGTACCCTCAATGAGCAGTTCTTC. Its protein product is CASSPGTLNEQFF.